These 3 T cell receptor beta chains share one sample of origin, sequenced in a study of regulatory T cells in long-lasting Graves disease. The time point here: newly diagnosed GD, antithyroid drugs for less than 3 months. The authors made the TCR library using RNA they extracted from PBMCs. Arm-PCR with iRepertoire HTBI primers amplified the CDR3 regions for these TCR beta libraries. Using its own MiXCR run on the multiplex PCR reads, TCRdb lists one record per CDR3 protein. The sample lists 500,000 to 700,000 distinct CDR3 sequences, 16% occurring once. These sequences were also reported in another study, on T cells in Graves' hyperthyroidism and ophthalmopathy.

The starting material was peripheral blood mononuclear cells (PBMCs), obtained at new diagnosis, from a patient treated with antithyroid drugs. Receptors were obtained from a woman aged 25 to 45 with Graves disease.

The chain has TRBV5-6 and TRBJ1-5; D uncertain. V was shortened by 4 bases and J by 2 bases, with 25 bases between the two germline ends. Germline CDR1 is SGHDT and CDR2 is YYEEEE. The CDR3 runs to 19 residues. The CDR3 nucleotides are TGTGCCAGCAGCCGTTGGCGCTCCAACGTCGTATATGGCAATCAGCCCCAGCATTTT. The encoded protein is CASSRWRSNVVYGNQPQHF.

This clonotype was counted between two and nine times. The chain is built from TRBV4-2 and TRBJ2-2; tentative D call: TRBD2 (6 bases). V was pared by 4 bases and J by 6 bases, with 15 bases between. From germline, CDR1 is LGHNA and CDR2 YNFKEQ. The length of the CDR3 is 15 residues. The CDR3 loop is CASSLGGVASGELFF. In DNA, the CDR3 is TGTGCCAGCAGCCTGGGGGGAGTTGCGTCCGGGGAGCTGTTTTTT.

This clonotype was recorded at least ten times. The gene calls are TRBV6-2 or TRBV6-3 and TRBJ2-7, with 8 bases that match TRBD1. J gave up 2 bases and V 4 bases, and 22 bases lay outside the gene matches. Looked up from germline, CDR1 is MNHEY and CDR2 is SVGEGT. The CDR3 runs to 20 residues. Here the CDR3 DNA reads TGTGCCAGCAGTTTCGAACCCGAACTCCGTCGGACAGGGAAAGCCTACGAGCAGTACTTC. Its translation: CASSFEPELRRTGKAYEQYF.